This TCR beta chain was sequenced for a study of quantifying T cell responses using KT2 cells. Study summary: TCR alpha and beta constant-region primers primed reverse transcription of RNA. Study findings and constraints: Counts of KT2 alpha and beta sequences rose linearly with the number of KT2 cells added.

There are a few counts of this clonotype. Its matching antigen is unknown. The CDR3 extends over 14 amino acids. CDR1 and CDR2 from the germline V gene are SGHDT and YYEEEE. The V and J ends lost 6 bases and 6 bases respectively, with 15 bases between them. A single-stranded UMI oligo with SP2 sequence was ligated to cDNA 3' ends. An equimolar mix of RC1.1 and RC1.2 primed the beta chain across TRBC1 and TRBC2. From the second PCR onward, TCR alpha and beta chains were processed separately. Each CDR3 protein gets one entry after TCRdb re-called the UMI-ligation and nested PCR reads with MiXCR. Among 25,000 to 35,000 distinct CDR3 sequences listed, 10% were seen once. Unfractionated PBMC were spiked with known numbers of KT2 clone cells. Fixed numbers of PBMC received varying amounts of KT2 cells.

The receptor was isolated from a human donor. The rearrangement links TRBV5-6 to TRBJ1-4; a possible D gene is TRBD1 (6 bases). The sample taken for sequencing was PBMCs spiked with cells of the T cell clone KT2. The CDR3 coding sequence is TGTGCCAGCAACCCACTAAGGGGGGATGAAAAACTGTTTTTT. It is translated as CASNPLRGDEKLFF.